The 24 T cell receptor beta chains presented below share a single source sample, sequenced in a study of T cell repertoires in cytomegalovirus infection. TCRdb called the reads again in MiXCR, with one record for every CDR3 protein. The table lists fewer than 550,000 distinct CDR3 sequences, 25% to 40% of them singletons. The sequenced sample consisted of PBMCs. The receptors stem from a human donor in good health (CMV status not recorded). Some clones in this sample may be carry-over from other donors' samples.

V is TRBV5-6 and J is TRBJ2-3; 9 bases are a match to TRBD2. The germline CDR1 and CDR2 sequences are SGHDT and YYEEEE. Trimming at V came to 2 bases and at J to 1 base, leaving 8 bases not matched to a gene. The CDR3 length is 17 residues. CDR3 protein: CASSFRLAGEGTDTQYF. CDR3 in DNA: TGTGCCAGCAGCTTCCGGTTAGCGGGGGAGGGCACAGATACGCAGTATTTT.

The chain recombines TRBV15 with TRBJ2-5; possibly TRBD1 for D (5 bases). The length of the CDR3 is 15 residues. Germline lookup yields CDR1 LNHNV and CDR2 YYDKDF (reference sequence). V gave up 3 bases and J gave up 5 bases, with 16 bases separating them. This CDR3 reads CATSRERQFHETQYF. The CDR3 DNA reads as TGTGCCACCAGCAGGGAAAGACAGTTCCACGAGACCCAGTACTTC.

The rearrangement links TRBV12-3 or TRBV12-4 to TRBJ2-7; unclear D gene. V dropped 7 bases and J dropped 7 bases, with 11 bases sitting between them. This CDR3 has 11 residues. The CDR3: CASTRVGEQYF. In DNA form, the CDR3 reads TGTGCCAGCACCCGGGTGGGGGAGCAGTACTTC.

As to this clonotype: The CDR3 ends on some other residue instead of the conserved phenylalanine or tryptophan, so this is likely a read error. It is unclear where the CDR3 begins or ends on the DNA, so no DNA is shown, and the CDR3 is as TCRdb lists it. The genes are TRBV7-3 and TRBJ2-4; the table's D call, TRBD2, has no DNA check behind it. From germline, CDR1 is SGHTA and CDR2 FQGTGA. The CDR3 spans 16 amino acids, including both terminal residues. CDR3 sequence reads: CASSLTPSGGAGEQCL.

The CDR3 reads CASSEWDVNYGYTF. The CDR3, as DNA: TGTGCCAGCAGTGAATGGGACGTTAACTATGGCTACACCTTC. The rearrangement joins TRBV12-3 or TRBV12-4 to TRBJ1-2; possibly TRBD1 for D (5 bases). Trimming took 5 bases from V and 1 from J, leaving 11 bases between them. This CDR3 comprises 14 residues.

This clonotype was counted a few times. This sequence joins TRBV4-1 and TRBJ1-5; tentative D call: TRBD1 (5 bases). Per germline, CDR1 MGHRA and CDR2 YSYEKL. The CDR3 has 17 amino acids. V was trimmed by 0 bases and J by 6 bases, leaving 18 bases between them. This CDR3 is CASSQELTDRGGQPQHF. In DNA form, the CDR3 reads TGCGCCAGCAGCCAAGAGTTAACCGACAGAGGAGGTCAGCCCCAGCATTTT.

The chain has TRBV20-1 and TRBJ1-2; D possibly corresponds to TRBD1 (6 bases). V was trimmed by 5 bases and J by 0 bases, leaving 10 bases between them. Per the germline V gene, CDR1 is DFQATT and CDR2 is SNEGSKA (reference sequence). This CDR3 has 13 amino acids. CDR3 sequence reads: CSAEGVANYGYTF. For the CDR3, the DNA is TGCAGTGCTGAGGGGGTCGCTAACTATGGCTACACCTTC.

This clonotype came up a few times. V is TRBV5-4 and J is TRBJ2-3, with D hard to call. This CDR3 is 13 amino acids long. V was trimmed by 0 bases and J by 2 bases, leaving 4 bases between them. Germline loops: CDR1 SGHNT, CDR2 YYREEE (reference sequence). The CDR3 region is CASSLEYTDTQYF. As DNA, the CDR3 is TGTGCCAGCAGCTTGGAATACACAGATACGCAGTATTTT.

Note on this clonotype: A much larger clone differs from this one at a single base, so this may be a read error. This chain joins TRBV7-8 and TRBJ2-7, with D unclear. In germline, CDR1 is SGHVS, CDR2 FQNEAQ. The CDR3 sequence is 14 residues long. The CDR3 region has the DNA TGTGCCAGCAGATTAGGAACAACTACCTACGAGCAGTACTTC. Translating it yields CASRLGTTTYEQYF.

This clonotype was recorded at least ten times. This CDR3 is CASSPPGSMNTEAFF. CDR3 DNA sequence: TGTGCCAGCAGCCCCCCGGGCAGTATGAACACTGAAGCTTTCTTT. J is TRBJ1-1 and V is TRBV7-2; D call uncertain. The CDR3 runs 15 residues. Per germline, CDR1 SGHTA and CDR2 FQGNSA. Trimming took off 5 bases at V and 0 bases at J, with 13 bases between the two ends.

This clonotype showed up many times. For the CDR3, the DNA is TGTGCCAGTAGTATAGGTGGCGGGGCCGATCAGCCCCAGCATTTT. Its translation: CASSIGGGADQPQHF. V and J are TRBV19 and TRBJ1-5; tentative D call: TRBD1 (5 bases). Trimming pared 1 base from V and 5 bases from J, leaving 12 bases between. Germline values: CDR1 LNHDA, CDR2 SQIVND (reference sequence). This CDR3 spans 15 amino acids.

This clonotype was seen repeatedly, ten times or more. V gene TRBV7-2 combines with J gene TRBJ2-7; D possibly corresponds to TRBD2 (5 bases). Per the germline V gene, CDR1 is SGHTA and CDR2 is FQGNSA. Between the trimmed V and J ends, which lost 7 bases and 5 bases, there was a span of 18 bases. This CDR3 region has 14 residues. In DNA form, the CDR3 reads TGTGCCAGCACCCCGAGGGTAGGGTGGCACGAGCAGTACTTC. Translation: CASTPRVGWHEQYF. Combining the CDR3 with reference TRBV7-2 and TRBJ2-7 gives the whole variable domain GAGVSQSPSNKVTEKGKDVELRCDPISGHTALYWYRQSLGQGLEFLIYFQGNSAPDKSGLPSDRFSAERTGGSVSTLTIQRTQQEDSAVYLCASTPRVGWHEQYFGPGTRLTVT.

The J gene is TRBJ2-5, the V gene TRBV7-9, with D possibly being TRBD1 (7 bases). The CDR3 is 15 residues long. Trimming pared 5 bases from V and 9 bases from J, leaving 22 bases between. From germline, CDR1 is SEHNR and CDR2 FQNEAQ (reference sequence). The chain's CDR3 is CASSGGTAPLVAQYF. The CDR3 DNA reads TGTGCCAGCAGCGGCGGGACAGCTCCATTGGTGGCCCAGTACTTC.

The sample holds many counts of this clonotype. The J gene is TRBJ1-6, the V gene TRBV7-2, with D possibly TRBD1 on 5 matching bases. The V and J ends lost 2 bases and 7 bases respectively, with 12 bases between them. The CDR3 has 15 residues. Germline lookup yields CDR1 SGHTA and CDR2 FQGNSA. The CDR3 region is CASSLLQGENSPLHF. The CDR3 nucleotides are TGTGCCAGCAGCTTACTTCAGGGCGAAAATTCACCCCTCCACTTT. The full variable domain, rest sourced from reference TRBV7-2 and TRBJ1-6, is GAGVSQSPSNKVTEKGKDVELRCDPISGHTALYWYRQSLGQGLEFLIYFQGNSAPDKSGLPSDRFSAERTGGSVSTLTIQRTQQEDSAVYLCASSLLQGENSPLHFGNGTRLTVT.

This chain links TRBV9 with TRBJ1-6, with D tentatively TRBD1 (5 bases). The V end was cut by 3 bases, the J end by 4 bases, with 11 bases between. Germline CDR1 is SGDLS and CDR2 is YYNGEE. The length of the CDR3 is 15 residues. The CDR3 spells CASSDVYRYNSPLHF. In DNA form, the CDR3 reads TGTGCCAGCAGCGACGTCTACAGGTATAATTCACCCCTCCACTTT. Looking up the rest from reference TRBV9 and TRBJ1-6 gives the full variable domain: DSGVTQTPKHLITATGQRVTLRCSPRSGDLSVYWYQQSLDQGLQFLIQYYNGEERAKGNILERFSAQQFPDLHSELNLSSLELGDSALYFCASSDVYRYNSPLHFGNGTRLTVT.

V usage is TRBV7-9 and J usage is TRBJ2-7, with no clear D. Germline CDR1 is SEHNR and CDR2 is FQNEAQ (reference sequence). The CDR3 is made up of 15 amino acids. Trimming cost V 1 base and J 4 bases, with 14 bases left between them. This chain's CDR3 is CASSLEVGHRYEQYF. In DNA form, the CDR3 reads TGTGCCAGCAGCTTAGAGGTAGGGCACCGGTACGAGCAGTACTTC.

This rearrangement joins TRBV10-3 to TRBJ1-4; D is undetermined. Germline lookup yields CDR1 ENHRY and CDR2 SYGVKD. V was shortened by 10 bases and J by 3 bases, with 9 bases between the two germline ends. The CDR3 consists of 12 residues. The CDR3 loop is CATGLPNEKLFF. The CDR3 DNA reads TGTGCCACGGGGTTACCTAATGAAAAACTGTTTTTT.

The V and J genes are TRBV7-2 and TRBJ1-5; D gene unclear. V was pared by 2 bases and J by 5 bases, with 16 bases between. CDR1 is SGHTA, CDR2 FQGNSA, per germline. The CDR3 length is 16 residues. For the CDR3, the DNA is TGTGCCAGCAGCTTAACGGTGGGCTATCGGTATCAGCCCCAGCATTTT. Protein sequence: CASSLTVGYRYQPQHF.

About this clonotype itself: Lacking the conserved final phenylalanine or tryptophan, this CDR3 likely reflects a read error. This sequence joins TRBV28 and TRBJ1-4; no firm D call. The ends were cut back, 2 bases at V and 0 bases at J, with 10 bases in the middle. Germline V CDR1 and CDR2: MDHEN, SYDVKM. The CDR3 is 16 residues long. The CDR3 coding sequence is TGTGCCAGCAGTTTAGGGTCCCTATCAACTAATGAAAAACTGTTTTTG. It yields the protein CASSLGSLSTNEKLFL.

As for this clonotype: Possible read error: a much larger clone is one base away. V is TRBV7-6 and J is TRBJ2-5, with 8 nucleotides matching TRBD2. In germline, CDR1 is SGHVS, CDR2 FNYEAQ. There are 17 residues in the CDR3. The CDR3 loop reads CAGSSFTETSDEETQYF. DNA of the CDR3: TGTGCCGGCAGCTCCTTTACCGAGACTAGCGACGAAGAGACCCAGTACTTC.

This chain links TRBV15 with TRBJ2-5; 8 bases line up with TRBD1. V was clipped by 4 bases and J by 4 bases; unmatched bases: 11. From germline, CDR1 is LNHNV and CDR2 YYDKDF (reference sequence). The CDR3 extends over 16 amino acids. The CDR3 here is CATSTQGRQGRETQYF. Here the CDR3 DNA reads TGTGCCACCAGCACCCAGGGCCGACAGGGGAGAGAGACCCAGTACTTC.

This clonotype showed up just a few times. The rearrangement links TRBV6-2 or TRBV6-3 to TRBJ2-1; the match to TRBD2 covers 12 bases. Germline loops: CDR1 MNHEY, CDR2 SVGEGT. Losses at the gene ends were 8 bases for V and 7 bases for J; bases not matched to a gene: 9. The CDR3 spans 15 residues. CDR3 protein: CASSRTSGALNEQFF. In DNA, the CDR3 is TGTGCCAGCTCAAGGACTAGCGGGGCTTTAAATGAGCAGTTCTTC.

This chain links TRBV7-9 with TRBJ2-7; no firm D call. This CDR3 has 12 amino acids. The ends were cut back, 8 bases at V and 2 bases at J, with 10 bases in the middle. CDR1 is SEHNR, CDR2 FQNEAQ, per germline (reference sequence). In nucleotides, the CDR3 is TGTGCCAGCCGCTCGCAGACCTACGAGCAGTACTTC. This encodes CASRSQTYEQYF.

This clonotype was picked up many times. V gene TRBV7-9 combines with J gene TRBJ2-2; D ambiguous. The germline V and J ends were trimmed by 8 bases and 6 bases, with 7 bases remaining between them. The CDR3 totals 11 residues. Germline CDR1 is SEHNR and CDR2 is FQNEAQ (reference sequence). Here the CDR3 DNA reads TGTGCCAGCTCCCTCCCCGGGGAGCTGTTTTTT. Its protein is CASSLPGELFF.